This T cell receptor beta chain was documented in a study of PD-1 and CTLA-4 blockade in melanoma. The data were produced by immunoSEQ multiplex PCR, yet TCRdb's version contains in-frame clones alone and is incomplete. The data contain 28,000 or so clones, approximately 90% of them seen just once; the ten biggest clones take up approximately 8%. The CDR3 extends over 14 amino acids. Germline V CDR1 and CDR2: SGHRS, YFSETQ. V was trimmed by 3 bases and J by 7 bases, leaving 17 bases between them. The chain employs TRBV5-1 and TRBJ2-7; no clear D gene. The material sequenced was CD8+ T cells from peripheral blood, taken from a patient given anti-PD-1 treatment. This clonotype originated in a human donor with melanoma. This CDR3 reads CASSSGRAALEQYF. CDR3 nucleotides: TGCGCCAGCAGCTCGGGCCGTGCAGCCCTAGAGCAGTACTTC.